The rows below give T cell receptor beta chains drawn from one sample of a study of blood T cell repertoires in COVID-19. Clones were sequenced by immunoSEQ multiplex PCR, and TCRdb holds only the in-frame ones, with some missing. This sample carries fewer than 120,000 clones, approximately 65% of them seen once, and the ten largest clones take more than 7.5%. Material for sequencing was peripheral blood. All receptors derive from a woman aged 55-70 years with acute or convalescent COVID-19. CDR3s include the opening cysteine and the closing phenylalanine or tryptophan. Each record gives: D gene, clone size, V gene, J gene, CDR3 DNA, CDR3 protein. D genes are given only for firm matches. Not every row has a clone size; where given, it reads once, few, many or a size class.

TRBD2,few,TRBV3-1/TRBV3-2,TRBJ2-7,TGTGCCAGCAGCCCTAGCGGGATCAACGAGCAGTACTTC,CASSPSGINEQYF
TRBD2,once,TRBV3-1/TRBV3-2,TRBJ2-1,TGTGCCAGCAGCTCCGGGACTAGCGGGGGGGCTCGGTTCTTC,CASSSGTSGGARFF
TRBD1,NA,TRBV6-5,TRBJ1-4,TGTGCCAGCAGTTTGGGGGGGACAGGGGGGAATGAAAAACTGTTTTTT,CASSLGGTGGNEKLFF
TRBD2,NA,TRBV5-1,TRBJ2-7,TGCGCCAGCAGCTTGGGTAGTCGCGGGGGGGGCCGAACGTACGAGCAGTACTTC,CASSLGSRGGGRTYEQYF
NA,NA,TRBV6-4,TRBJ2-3,TGTGCCAGCAGTGACTCGACAGCAAATACGCAGTATTTT,CASSDSTANTQYF
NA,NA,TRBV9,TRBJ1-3,TGTGCCAGCAGCGTAGCATCTGTGGCTTCTGGAAACACCATATATTTT,CASSVASVASGNTIYF
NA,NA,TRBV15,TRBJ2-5,TGTGCCACCAGCAGCCCGGGGGTGCTAGGGACCCAGTACTTC,CATSSPGVLGTQYF
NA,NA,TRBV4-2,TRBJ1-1,TGTGCCAGCAGCCAAGTGGGACTTCCAAACACTGAAGCTTTCTTT,CASSQVGLPNTEAFF
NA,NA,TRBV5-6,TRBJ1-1,TGTGCCAGCAGCTCACCGGGAGTGAACACTGAAGCTTTCTTT,CASSSPGVNTEAFF
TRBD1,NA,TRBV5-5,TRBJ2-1,TGTGCCAGCAGCGTCCAACAGGGGGCCTACAATGAGCAGTTCTTC,CASSVQQGAYNEQFF
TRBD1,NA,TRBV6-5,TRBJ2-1,TGTGCCAGCAGTTACGGGGGGACAGGGGGCAATGAGCAGTTCTTC,CASSYGGTGGNEQFF
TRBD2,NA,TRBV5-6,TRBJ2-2,TGTGCCAGCAGCTTGAGCGGGGGGGCCGCTGCCGCCGGGGAGCTGTTTTTT,CASSLSGGAAAAGELFF
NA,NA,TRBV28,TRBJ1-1,TGTGCCAGCAGTCCAGGGCTGGAAGCTTTCTTT,CASSPGLEAFF
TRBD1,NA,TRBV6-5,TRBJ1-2,TGTGCCAGCAGGCCACAGGGGGTGCGAGGCTATGGCTACACCTTC,CASRPQGVRGYGYTF
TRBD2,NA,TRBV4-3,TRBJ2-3,TGCGCCAGCAGCCAAGATTTGACTAGCGGGGGCACAGATACGCAGTATTTT,CASSQDLTSGGTDTQYF
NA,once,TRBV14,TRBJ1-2,TGTGCCAGCAGCCAGGGACTTAACTATGGCTACACCTTC,CASSQGLNYGYTF
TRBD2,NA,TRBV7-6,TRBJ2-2,TGTGCCAGCAGCCCCTCGACTAGCGGGGGAACGAACACCGGGGAGCTGTTTTTT,CASSPSTSGGTNTGELFF
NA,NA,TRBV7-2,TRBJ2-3,TGTGCCAGCAGCTTACAGAGGACAGATACGCAGTATTTT,CASSLQRTDTQYF
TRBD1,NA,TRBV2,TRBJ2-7,TGTGCCAGCAGTGATTGGGGACAGGGGGCAGGGGAGCAGTACTTC,CASSDWGQGAGEQYF
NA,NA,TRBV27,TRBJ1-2,TGTGCCAGCAGTACAGGAGAGGCAGGCTACACCTTC,CASSTGEAGYTF
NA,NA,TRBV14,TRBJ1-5,TGTGCCAGCAGCCAAACAGGGAATCAGCCCCAGCATTTT,CASSQTGNQPQHF
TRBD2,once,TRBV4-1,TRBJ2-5,TGCGCCAGCAGCCAAGAAATAGCGGGGGTGGGGACCCAGTACTTC,CASSQEIAGVGTQYF
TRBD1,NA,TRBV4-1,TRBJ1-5,TGCGCCAGCAGCCTCGACAGGGCTGGCAATCAGCCCCAGCATTTT,CASSLDRAGNQPQHF
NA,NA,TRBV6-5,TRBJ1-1,TGTGCCAGCGAGGAAAGGGCCAGGGCCGCTGAAGCTTTCTTT,CASEERARAAEAFF
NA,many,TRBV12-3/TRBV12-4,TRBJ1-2,TGTGCCAGCAGTTTAGGCGCTTATGGCTACACCTTC,CASSLGAYGYTF
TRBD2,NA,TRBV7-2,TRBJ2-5,TGTGCCAGCAGCTTCACGTCCGCGGGGGGAGGACAAGAGACCCAGTACTTC,CASSFTSAGGGQETQYF